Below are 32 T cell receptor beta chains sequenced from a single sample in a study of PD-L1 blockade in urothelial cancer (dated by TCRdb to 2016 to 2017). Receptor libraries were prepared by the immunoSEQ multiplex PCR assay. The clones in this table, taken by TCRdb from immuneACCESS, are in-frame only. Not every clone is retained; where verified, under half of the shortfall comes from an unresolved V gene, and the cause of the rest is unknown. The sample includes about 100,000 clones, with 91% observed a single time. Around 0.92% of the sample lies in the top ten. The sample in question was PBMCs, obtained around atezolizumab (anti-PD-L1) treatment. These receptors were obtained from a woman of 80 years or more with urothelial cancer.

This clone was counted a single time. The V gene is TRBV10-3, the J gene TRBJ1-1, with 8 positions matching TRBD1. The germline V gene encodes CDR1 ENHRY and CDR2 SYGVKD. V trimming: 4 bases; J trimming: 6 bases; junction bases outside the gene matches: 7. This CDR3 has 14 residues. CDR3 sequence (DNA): TGTGCCATCAGTGCGGACAGGGTTAGGTCTGAAGCTTTCTTT. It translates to CAISADRVRSEAFF.

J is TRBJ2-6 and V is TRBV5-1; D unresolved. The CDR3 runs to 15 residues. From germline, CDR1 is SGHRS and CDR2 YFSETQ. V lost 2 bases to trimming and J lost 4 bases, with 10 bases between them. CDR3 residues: CASSFRVTGANVLTF. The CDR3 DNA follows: TGCGCCAGCAGCTTTCGGGTTACCGGGGCCAACGTCCTGACTTTC.

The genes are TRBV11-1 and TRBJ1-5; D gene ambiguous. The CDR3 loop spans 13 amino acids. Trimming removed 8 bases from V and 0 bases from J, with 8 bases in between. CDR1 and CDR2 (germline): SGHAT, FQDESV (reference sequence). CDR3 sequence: CASGQTSNQPQHF. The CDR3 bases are TGTGCCAGCGGGCAAACTAGCAATCAGCCCCAGCATTTT.

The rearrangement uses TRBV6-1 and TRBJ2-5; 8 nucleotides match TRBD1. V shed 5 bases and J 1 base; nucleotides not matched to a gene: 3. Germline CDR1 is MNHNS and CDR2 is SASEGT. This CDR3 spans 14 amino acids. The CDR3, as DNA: TGTGCCAGCAGTCAGGACAGGGTCCAAGAGACCCAGTACTTC. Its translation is CASSQDRVQETQYF.

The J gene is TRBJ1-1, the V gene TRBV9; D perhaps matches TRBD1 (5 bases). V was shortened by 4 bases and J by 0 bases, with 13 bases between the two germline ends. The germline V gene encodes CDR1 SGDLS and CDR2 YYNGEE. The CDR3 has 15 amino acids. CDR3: CASSPEPGVNTEAFF. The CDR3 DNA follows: TGTGCCAGCAGCCCCGAACCGGGGGTGAACACTGAAGCTTTCTTT.

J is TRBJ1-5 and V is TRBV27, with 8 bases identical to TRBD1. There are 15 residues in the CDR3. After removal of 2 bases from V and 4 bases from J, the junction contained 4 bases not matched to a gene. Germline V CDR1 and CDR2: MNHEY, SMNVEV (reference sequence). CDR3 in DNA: TGTGCCAGCAGTTTAAGGACAGGGTGGAATCAGCCCCAGCATTTT. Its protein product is CASSLRTGWNQPQHF.

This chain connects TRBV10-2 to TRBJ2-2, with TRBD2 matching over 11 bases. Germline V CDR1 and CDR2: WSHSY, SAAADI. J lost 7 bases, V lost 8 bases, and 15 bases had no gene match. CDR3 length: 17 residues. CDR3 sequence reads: CASASIAGGPQGGELFF. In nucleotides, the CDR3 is TGCGCCAGCGCTTCCATAGCGGGAGGGCCTCAAGGCGGGGAGCTGTTTTTT.

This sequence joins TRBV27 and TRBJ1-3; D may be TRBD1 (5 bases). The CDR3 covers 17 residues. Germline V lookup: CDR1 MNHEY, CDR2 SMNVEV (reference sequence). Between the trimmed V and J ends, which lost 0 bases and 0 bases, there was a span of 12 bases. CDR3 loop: CASSLSAGPLSGNTIYF. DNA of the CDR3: TGTGCCAGCAGTTTATCTGCGGGACCTCTCTCTGGAAACACCATATATTTT.

CDR3 in DNA: TGTGCCAGCAGCTACATAGAGACCCAGTACTTC. It codes for CASSYIETQYF. The V gene is TRBV11-2, the J gene TRBJ2-5; D uncertain. The V end lost 4 bases, the J end lost 4 bases, and 4 bases lay between the germline ends. The germline gives CDR1 SGHAT, CDR2 FQNNGV. This CDR3 region has 11 residues.

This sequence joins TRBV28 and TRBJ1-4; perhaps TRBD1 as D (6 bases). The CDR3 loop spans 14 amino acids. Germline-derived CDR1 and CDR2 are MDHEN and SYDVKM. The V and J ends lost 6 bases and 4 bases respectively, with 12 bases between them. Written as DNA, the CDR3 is TGTGCCAGCAGCCAGGACAGAAATAATGAAAAACTGTTTTTT. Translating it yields CASSQDRNNEKLFF.

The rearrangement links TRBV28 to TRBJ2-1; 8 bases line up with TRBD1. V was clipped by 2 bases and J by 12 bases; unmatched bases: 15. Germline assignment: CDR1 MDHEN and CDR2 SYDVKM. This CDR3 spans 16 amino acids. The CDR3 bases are TGTGCCAGCAGTTTACCCCCACGGACAGGGAACATGGGGCAGTTCTTC. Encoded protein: CASSLPPRTGNMGQFF.

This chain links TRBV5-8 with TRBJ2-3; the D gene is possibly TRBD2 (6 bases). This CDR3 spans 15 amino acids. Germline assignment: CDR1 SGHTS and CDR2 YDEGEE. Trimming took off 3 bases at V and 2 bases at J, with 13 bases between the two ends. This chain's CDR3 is CASSSSLANTDTQYF. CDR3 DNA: TGTGCCAGCAGCTCGTCCCTAGCGAACACAGATACGCAGTATTTT.

The CDR3 region has the DNA TGTGCCAGCAGGGACGATGGACAGGGGGTGTTGGGAGCTTTCTTT. Protein: CASRDDGQGVLGAFF. The chain joins TRBV7-9 to TRBJ1-1; 10 bases align to TRBD1. Germline V CDR1 and CDR2: SEHNR, FQNEAQ (reference sequence). CDR3 length equals 15 residues. V was pared by 6 bases and J by 10 bases, with 14 bases of the junction left unmatched.

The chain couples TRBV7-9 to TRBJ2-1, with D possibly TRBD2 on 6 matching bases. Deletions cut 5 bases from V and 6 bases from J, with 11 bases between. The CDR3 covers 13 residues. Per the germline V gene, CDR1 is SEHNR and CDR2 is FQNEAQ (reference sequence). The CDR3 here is CASSPEGFNEQFF. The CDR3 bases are TGTGCCAGCAGCCCGGAGGGGTTCAATGAGCAGTTCTTC.

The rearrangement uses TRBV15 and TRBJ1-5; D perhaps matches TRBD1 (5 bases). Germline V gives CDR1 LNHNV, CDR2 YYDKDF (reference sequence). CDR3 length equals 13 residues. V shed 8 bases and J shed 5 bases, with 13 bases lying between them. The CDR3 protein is CATGQGNDQPQHF. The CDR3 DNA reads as TGTGCCACCGGGCAGGGCAACGATCAGCCCCAGCATTTT. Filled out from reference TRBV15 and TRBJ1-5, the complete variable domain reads DAMVIQNPRYQVTQFGKPVTLSCSQTLNHNVMYWYQQKSSQAPKLLFHYYDKDFNNEADTPDNFQSRRPNTSFCFLDIRSPGLGDTAMYLCATGQGNDQPQHFGDGTRLSIL.

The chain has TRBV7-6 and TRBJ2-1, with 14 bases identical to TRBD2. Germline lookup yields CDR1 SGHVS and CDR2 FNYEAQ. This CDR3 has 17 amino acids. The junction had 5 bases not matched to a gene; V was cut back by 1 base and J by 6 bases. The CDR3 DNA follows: TGTGCCAGCAGCTTAGGACTAGCGGGAGGGCCGAGCAATGAGCAGTTCTTC. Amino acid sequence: CASSLGLAGGPSNEQFF.

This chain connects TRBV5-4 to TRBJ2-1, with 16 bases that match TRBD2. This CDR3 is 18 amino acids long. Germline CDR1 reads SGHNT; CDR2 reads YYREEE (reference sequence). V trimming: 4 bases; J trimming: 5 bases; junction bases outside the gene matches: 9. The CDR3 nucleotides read TGTGCCAGCAGCCCGAGGGGGACTAGCGGGAGGGGTGACAATGAGCAGTTCTTC. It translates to CASSPRGTSGRGDNEQFF.

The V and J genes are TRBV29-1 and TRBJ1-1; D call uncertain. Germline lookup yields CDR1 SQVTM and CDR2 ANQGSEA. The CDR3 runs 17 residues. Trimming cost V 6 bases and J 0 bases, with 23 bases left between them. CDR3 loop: CSVRPHGQLLMNTEAFF. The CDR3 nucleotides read TGCAGCGTAAGGCCCCACGGCCAACTACTAATGAACACTGAAGCTTTCTTT. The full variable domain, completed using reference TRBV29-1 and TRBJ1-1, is SAVISQKPSRDICQRGTSLTIQCQVDSQVTMMFWYRQQPGQSLTLIATANQGSEATYESGFVIDKFPISRPNLTFSTLTVSNMSPEDSSIYLCSVRPHGQLLMNTEAFFGQGTRLTVV.

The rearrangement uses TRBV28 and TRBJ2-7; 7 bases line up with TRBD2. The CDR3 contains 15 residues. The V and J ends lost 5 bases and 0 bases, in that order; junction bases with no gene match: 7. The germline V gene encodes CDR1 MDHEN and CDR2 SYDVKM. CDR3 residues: CASSIGGGLSYEQYF. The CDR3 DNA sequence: TGTGCCAGCAGTATCGGCGGGGGTCTCTCCTACGAGCAGTACTTC.

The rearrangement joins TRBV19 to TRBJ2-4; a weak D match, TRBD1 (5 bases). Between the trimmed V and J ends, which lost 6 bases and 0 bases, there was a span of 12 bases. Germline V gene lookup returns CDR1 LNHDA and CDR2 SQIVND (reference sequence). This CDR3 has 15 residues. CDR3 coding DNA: TGTGCCAGTAGAGGCAGGGTGGGAGCCAAAAACATTCAGTACTTC. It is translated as CASRGRVGAKNIQYF.

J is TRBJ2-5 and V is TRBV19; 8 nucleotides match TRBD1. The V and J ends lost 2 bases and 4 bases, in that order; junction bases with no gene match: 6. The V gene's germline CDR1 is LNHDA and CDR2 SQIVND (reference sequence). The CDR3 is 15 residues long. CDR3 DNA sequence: TGTGCCAGTAGTATATGGGGGACAGGAAGAGAGACCCAGTACTTC. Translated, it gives CASSIWGTGRETQYF.

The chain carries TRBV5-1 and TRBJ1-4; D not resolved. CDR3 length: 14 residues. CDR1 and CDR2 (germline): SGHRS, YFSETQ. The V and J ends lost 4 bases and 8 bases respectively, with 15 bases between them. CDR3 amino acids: CASSPQLGGEKLFF. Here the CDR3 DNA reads TGCGCCAGCAGCCCTCAGTTGGGCGGGGAAAAACTGTTTTTT.

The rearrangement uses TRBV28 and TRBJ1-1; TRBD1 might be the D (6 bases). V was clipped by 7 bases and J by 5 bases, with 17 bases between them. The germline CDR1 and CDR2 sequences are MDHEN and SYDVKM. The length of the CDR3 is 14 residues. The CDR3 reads CASIKWGRWTEAFF. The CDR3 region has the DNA TGTGCCAGCATTAAATGGGGGCGATGGACTGAAGCTTTCTTT.

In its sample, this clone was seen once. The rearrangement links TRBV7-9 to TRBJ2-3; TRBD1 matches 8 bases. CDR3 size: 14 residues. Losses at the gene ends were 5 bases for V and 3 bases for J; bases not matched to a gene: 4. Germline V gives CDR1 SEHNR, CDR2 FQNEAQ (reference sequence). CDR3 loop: CASSLRGLTDTQYF. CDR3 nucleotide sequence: TGTGCCAGCAGCCTCAGGGGGCTTACAGATACGCAGTATTTT.

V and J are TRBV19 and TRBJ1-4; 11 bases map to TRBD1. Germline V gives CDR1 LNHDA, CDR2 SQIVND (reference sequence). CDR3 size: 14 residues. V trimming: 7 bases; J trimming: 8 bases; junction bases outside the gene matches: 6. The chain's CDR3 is CASTGTGGQEKLFF. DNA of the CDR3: TGTGCCAGTACCGGGACAGGGGGGCAAGAAAAACTGTTTTTT.

CDR3 sequence: CASSVAASGIYNEQFF. DNA for the CDR3: TGTGCCAGCAGCGTAGCGGCTAGCGGGATTTACAATGAGCAGTTCTTC. The rearrangement links TRBV9 to TRBJ2-1; TRBD2 matches at 9 bases. Germline-derived CDR1 and CDR2 are SGDLS and YYNGEE. The CDR3 runs 16 residues. The trim removed 0 bases at V and 4 bases at J, leaving 5 bases unmatched.

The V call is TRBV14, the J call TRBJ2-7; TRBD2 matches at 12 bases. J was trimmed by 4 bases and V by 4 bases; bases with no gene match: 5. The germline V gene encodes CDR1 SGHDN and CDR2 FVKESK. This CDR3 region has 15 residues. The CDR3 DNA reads TGTGCCAGCAGCCTGACTAGCGGGAGTTATTACGAGCAGTACTTC. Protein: CASSLTSGSYYEQYF.

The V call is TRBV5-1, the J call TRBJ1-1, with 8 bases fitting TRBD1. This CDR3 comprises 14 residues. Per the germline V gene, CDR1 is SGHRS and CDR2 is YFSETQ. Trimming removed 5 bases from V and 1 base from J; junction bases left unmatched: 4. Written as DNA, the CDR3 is TGCGCCAGCAGGGACAGGGTCCAGAACACTGAAGCTTTCTTT. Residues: CASRDRVQNTEAFF.

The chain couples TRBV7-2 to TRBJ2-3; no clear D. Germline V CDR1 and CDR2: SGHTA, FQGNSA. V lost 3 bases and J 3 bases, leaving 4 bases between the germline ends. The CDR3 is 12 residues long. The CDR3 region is CASSFSTDTQYF. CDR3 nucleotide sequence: TGTGCCAGCAGCTTTTCAACAGATACGCAGTATTTT.

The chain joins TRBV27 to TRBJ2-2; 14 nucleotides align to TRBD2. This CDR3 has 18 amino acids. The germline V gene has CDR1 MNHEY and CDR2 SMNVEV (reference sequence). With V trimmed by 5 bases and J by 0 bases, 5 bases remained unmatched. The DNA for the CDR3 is TGTGCCAGCAGTCCCCGGACTAGCGGGAGGACGAACACCGGGGAGCTGTTTTTT. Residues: CASSPRTSGRTNTGELFF.

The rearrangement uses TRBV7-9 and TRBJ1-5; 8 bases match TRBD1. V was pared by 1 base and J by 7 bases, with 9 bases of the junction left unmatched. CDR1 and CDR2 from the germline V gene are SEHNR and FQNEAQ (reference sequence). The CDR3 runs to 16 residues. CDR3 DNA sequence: TGTGCCAGCAGCTTAGGGGCAGGGGGCGGTAGCCAGCCCCAGCATTTT. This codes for CASSLGAGGGSQPQHF.

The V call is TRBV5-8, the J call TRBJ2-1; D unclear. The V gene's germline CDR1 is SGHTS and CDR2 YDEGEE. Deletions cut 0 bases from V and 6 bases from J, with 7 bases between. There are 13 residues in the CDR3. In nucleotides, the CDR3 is TGTGCCAGCAGCTTGGGGGCAGTCAATGAGCAGTTCTTC. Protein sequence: CASSLGAVNEQFF.